A single sample is the source of the 15 T cell receptor beta chains below, sequenced in a study of cytomegalovirus exposure and HLA in healthy donors. PCR amplification relied on 60 Vbeta primers (plus 13 Jbeta primers). Clones were read by immunoSEQ multiplex PCR, and TCRdb kept only the in-frame ones, dropping some. The sample holds around 190,000 clones; 60% to 85% are singletons and the top ten take 5.7%. The sample taken for sequencing was PBMCs. The receptors come from a man in his forties in good health and CMV-seronegative.

The chain is built from TRBV30 and TRBJ2-2, with 7 bases aligning to TRBD2. The CDR3 totals 15 residues. Trimming removed 3 bases from V and 4 bases from J; junction bases left unmatched: 8. CDR1 is GTSNPN and CDR2 is SVGIG in the germline V gene (reference sequence). The CDR3 sequence is CAWSTEAGRTGELFF. In DNA form, the CDR3 reads TGTGCCTGGAGCACTGAAGCGGGACGCACCGGGGAGCTGTTTTTT.

The J gene is TRBJ2-3, the V gene TRBV9; 11 nucleotides agree with TRBD2. The ends lost 0 bases at V and 5 bases at J; junction bases unmatched: 5. This CDR3 has 16 amino acids. Germline assignment: CDR1 SGDLS and CDR2 YYNGEE. The CDR3 loop is CASSVALAGGKDTQYF. CDR3 nucleotide sequence: TGTGCCAGCAGCGTAGCCCTAGCGGGAGGAAAAGATACGCAGTATTTT.

There are a few counts of this clone. V and J are TRBV5-6 and TRBJ1-6, with 8 bases fitting TRBD1. This CDR3 contains 15 residues. V lost 7 bases and J lost 4; bases outside the gene matches: 7. Germline-derived CDR1 and CDR2 are SGHDT and YYEEEE. CDR3 region: CASRMTGEYNSPLHF. DNA for the CDR3: TGTGCCAGCCGTATGACAGGGGAATATAATTCACCCCTCCACTTT.

The J gene is TRBJ1-3, the V gene TRBV12-5; TRBD1 matches 7 bases. Germline V CDR1 and CDR2: LGHNT, FRNRAP. This CDR3 comprises 16 residues. Unmatched junction bases numbered 6, after V lost 2 bases and J lost 2 bases. The DNA of the CDR3 is TGTGCTAGTGGTTTGATTCTACAGGGGACTGGAAACACCATATATTTT. Its protein product is CASGLILQGTGNTIYF.

A word on this clone: A junction end diverges from the germline sequence, so it may reflect a read error. Additional DNA sequences in this sample encode the identical CDR3. The chain joins TRBV7-2 to TRBJ2-5, with TRBD2 identical over 7 bases. The CDR3 is 19 residues long. The germline gives CDR1 SGHTA, CDR2 FQGNSA. CDR3 protein: CASSLTAWVAGISQETQYF. CDR3 DNA sequence: TGCGCCAGCAGCTTAACCGCCTGGGTAGCGGGTATCTCTCAAGAGACCCAGTACTTC.

The rearrangement links TRBV19 to TRBJ1-3; 7 nucleotides line up with TRBD1. Trimming removed 3 bases from V and 4 bases from J; junction bases left unmatched: 3. The CDR3 runs to 14 residues. CDR1 LNHDA and CDR2 SQIVND come from the germline V gene (reference sequence). The DNA of the CDR3 is TGTGCCAGTAGTATTCCGGGACAGGGAAACACCATATATTTT. Its protein product is CASSIPGQGNTIYF.

The rearrangement links TRBV7-2 to TRBJ1-3; weak D call: TRBD1 (5 bases). Germline V gene sequence: CDR1 SGHTA, CDR2 FQGNSA. The CDR3 spans 14 residues. With 5 bases removed from V and 6 bases from J, the gap between germline ends came to 14 bases. The CDR3 DNA sequence: TGTGCCAGCAGCCTTCTGTCGGGGGAAAACACCATATATTTT. This sequence encodes CASSLLSGENTIYF.

V usage is TRBV6-5 and J usage is TRBJ2-6; D gene unclear. V was pared by 6 bases and J by 4 bases, with 13 bases between. The CDR3 runs to 15 residues. Germline lookup yields CDR1 MNHEY and CDR2 SVGAGI. The CDR3 DNA reads TGTGCCAGCAGACCAACAGCCCCCGGGGCCAACGTCCTGACTTTC. As protein: CASRPTAPGANVLTF.

The chain joins TRBV19 to TRBJ2-3; tentatively, D is TRBD2 (5 bases). The ends were cut back, 3 bases at V and 5 bases at J, with 12 bases in the middle. This CDR3 region has 14 residues. Germline values: CDR1 LNHDA, CDR2 SQIVND (reference sequence). CDR3 DNA: TGTGCCAGTAGTATTCTAGCCGTTGAAGATACGCAGTATTTT. Translating gives CASSILAVEDTQYF.

The chain combines TRBV4-1 with TRBJ2-3, with 7 bases identical to TRBD1. V shed 3 bases and J 2 bases; nucleotides not matched to a gene: 14. The germline gives CDR1 MGHRA, CDR2 YSYEKL. The CDR3 sequence is 18 residues long. The CDR3 loop is CASSHSLDRDSPTDTQYF. The DNA of the CDR3 is TGCGCCAGCAGCCATTCCCTAGACCGGGACAGCCCCACAGATACGCAGTATTTT.

The genes are TRBV11-2 and TRBJ2-7, with D tentatively TRBD1 (6 bases). Trimming removed 8 bases at V and 2 bases at J, with 10 bases between. There are 12 residues in the CDR3. Looked up from germline, CDR1 is SGHAT and CDR2 is FQNNGV. The CDR3 nucleotides read TGTGCCAGCGGGGGCTCCCCCTACGAGCAGTACTTC. It is translated as CASGGSPYEQYF.

This clone was observed a few times. V usage is TRBV7-9 and J usage is TRBJ2-7; tentatively, D is TRBD2 (5 bases). The CDR3 contains 16 residues. V was clipped by 2 bases and J by 2 bases, with 16 bases between them. The germline V gene has CDR1 SEHNR and CDR2 FQNEAQ (reference sequence). CDR3 in DNA: TGTGCCAGCAGCTTATCCCCTCCCTCGGGGACCTACGAGCAGTACTTC. Translation: CASSLSPPSGTYEQYF.

The chain is built from TRBV28 and TRBJ2-3, with D possibly matching TRBD1 (7 bases). The CDR3 runs to 14 residues. V gave up 11 bases and J gave up 4 bases, with 19 bases separating them. The germline V gene encodes CDR1 MDHEN and CDR2 SYDVKM. The CDR3 bases are TGTGCCGGCGCATCAGGGGGGATCGCAGATACGCAGTATTTT. Translating it yields CAGASGGIADTQYF.

V is TRBV7-9 and J is TRBJ2-7; D possibly corresponds to TRBD1 (5 bases). The CDR3 has 14 residues. Germline-derived CDR1 and CDR2 are SEHNR and FQNEAQ (reference sequence). The V end lost 7 bases, the J end lost 0 bases, and 13 bases lay between the germline ends. CDR3 region: CASIVDSHSYEQYF. The CDR3, as DNA: TGTGCCAGCATCGTTGACAGTCACTCCTACGAGCAGTACTTC.

This chain joins TRBV5-1 and TRBJ2-5; TRBD1 aligns across 9 bases. The CDR3 runs to 15 residues. CDR1 and CDR2 from the germline V gene are SGHRS and YFSETQ. V was clipped by 4 bases and J by 4 bases; unmatched bases: 8. The CDR3 DNA sequence: TGCGCCAGCAGCCACCGGGACAGGGTGACAGAGACCCAGTACTTC. It is translated as CASSHRDRVTETQYF.